This paragraph covers one TCR beta chain sequence. Its antigen remains unknown. The data were obtained in a study of T cells expressing NK-cell markers. As for the study in general: Repertoires of TCR beta were obtained from T cells sorted as CD3+CD56+NKG2C+, CD3+CD56+NKG2C- and CD3+CD56-NKG2C+. The eight sequenced donors comprised seven who were HCMV-seropositive and one who was seronegative.

Germline CDR1 SGHDT, CDR2 YYEEEE. The CDR3 contains 13 residues. As the method of synthesis, 5'RACE template switching with UMIs yielded TCR beta cDNA. TCRdb re-called the 5' RACE reads and catalogs CDR3 proteins one per entry, DNA excluded. The repertoire table contains 300,000 to 450,000 distinct CDR3 sequences. The study's findings and limits: Of the CD8+ T cells in six donors, roughly 1.0-7.5% belonged to dominant NKG2C+ clonotypes.

Sequencing was performed on blood T cells: a sorted CD56 or NKG2C T cell subset, CD4+ or CD8+ T cells, or bulk PBMC T cells (not recorded which). The chain carries TRBV5-6 and TRBJ2-1; TCRdb's assignment of TRBD2 cannot be checked, as there is no DNA. This sequence was found in a man aged 18-69 years in good health. CDR3: CASSRGVVNEQFF. Complete variable domain (other parts from reference TRBV5-6 and TRBJ2-1): DAGVTQSPTHLIKTRGQQVTLRCSPKSGHDTVSWYQQALGQGPQFIFQYYEEEERQRGNFPDRFSGHQFPNYSSELNVNALLLGDSALYLCASSRGVVNEQFFGPGTRLTVL.